The 24 T cell receptor beta chains presented below share a single source sample, sequenced in a study of PD-1 and CTLA-4 blockade in melanoma. The data were produced by immunoSEQ multiplex PCR, yet TCRdb's version contains in-frame clones alone and is incomplete. The table has about 15,000 clones, 70% to 80% seen once. Material: CD8+ T cells from peripheral blood, obtained from a patient given anti-PD-1 treatment. Receptor source: a human donor with melanoma.

The rearrangement links TRBV6-5 to TRBJ2-1; 7 bases are a match to TRBD1. Trimming cost V 10 bases and J 0 bases; bases outside gene matches: 6. Per the germline V gene, CDR1 is MNHEY and CDR2 is SVGAGI. CDR3 length equals 14 residues. The DNA of the CDR3 is TGTGCCATCAAACAGGGGAGCTCCTACAATGAGCAGTTCTTC. Protein: CAIKQGSSYNEQFF.

This clone was counted a single time. The chain joins TRBV9 to TRBJ1-1; D is uncertain. CDR3 size: 15 residues. The germline V and J ends were trimmed by 3 bases and 4 bases, with 16 bases remaining between them. CDR1 is SGDLS and CDR2 is YYNGEE in the germline V gene. Here the CDR3 reads CASSALMMVATEAFF. The CDR3 DNA is TGTGCCAGCAGCGCCTTAATGATGGTGGCCACTGAAGCTTTCTTT.

This clone was counted between two and nine times. This sequence joins TRBV27 and TRBJ1-4; 7 bases fit TRBD1. Germline V lookup: CDR1 MNHEY, CDR2 SMNVEV (reference sequence). V trimming: 6 bases; J trimming: 7 bases; junction bases outside the gene matches: 8. The CDR3 has 14 amino acids. CDR3 in DNA: TGTGCCAGCAGCCTACAGGGGAGAGGTGAAAAACTGTTTTTT. This sequence encodes CASSLQGRGEKLFF.

On this clone itself: This CDR3 is also generated by other DNA sequences in the sample. This chain connects TRBV11-2 to TRBJ2-7; 7 nucleotides align to TRBD1. Germline trimming cut 4 bases from V and 2 bases from J; bases unmatched to any gene: 8. Germline V gene lookup returns CDR1 SGHAT and CDR2 FQNNGV. The CDR3 is 15 amino acids. CDR3 coding DNA: TGTGCCAGCAGCTCCATACCGGGACAGCCCTACGAGCAGTACTTC. It translates to CASSSIPGQPYEQYF.

The gene calls are TRBV23-1 and TRBJ1-5, with D maybe TRBD1 (5 bases). TRBV23-1 is recorded as an ORF, its role being uncertain. This CDR3 comprises 17 residues. The V and J ends lost 4 bases and 1 base respectively, with 17 bases between them. The CDR3 DNA reads as TGCGCCAGCAGTCGAACCTGGGGGGGAACCAGCAATCAGCCCCAGCATTTT. It is translated as CASSRTWGGTSNQPQHF.

This clone was seen a handful of times. V is TRBV15 and J is TRBJ1-1; D is undetermined. Germline assignment: CDR1 LNHNV and CDR2 YYDKDF (reference sequence). V was trimmed by 3 bases and J by 2 bases, leaving 13 bases between them. This CDR3 is built from 15 residues. CDR3 sequence reads: CATSRLGGTNTEAFF. CDR3 sequence (DNA): TGTGCCACCAGCAGGTTAGGAGGAACAAACACTGAAGCTTTCTTT.

The V call is TRBV6-5, the J call TRBJ1-1; D gene uncertain. With 2 bases removed from V and 0 bases from J, the gap between germline ends came to 4 bases. The CDR3 length is 13 residues. Germline loops: CDR1 MNHEY, CDR2 SVGAGI. The DNA of the CDR3 is TGTGCCAGCAGTTACAGGGTGAACACTGAAGCTTTCTTT. Translating gives CASSYRVNTEAFF.

V and J are TRBV5-4 and TRBJ2-7, with TRBD2 identical over 14 bases. Unmatched junction bases numbered 6, after V lost 4 bases and J lost 0 bases. Looked up from germline, CDR1 is SGHNT and CDR2 is YYREEE (reference sequence). This CDR3 region has 17 residues. As DNA, the CDR3 is TGTGCCAGCAGCCCGGGACTAGCGGGGGAGAGCTCCTACGAGCAGTACTTC. It codes for CASSPGLAGESSYEQYF.

The chain carries TRBV6-5 and TRBJ2-2, with a weak D call TRBD1 (6 bases). Germline values: CDR1 MNHEY, CDR2 SVGAGI. V was cut by 8 bases and J by 6 bases, with 10 bases left in between. The CDR3 has 12 residues. CDR3 coding DNA: TGTGCCAGCGGTACAGGGTCCGGGGAGCTGTTTTTT. Encoded protein: CASGTGSGELFF.

The chain has TRBV7-9 and TRBJ2-3; no definite D call. V was trimmed by 1 base and J by 0 bases, leaving 2 bases between them. CDR3 size: 13 residues. The germline V gene has CDR1 SEHNR and CDR2 FQNEAQ (reference sequence). The CDR3 sequence: CASSLDSTDTQYF. The DNA of the CDR3 is TGTGCCAGCAGCTTAGACAGCACAGATACGCAGTATTTT. Complete variable domain (other parts from reference TRBV7-9 and TRBJ2-3): DTGVSQNPRHKITKRGQNVTFRCDPISEHNRLYWYRQTLGQGPEFLTYFQNEAQLEKSRLLSDRFSAERPKGSFSTLEIQRTEQGDSAMYLCASSLDSTDTQYFGPGTRLTVL.

This clone was recorded only once. V usage is TRBV6-5 and J usage is TRBJ2-3; no firm D call. The V gene's germline CDR1 is MNHEY and CDR2 SVGAGI. This CDR3 spans 13 amino acids. The V gene lost 2 bases and the J gene lost 6 bases, with 9 bases spanning the gap. CDR3 in DNA: TGTGCCAGCAGTTACGACCCCCCGGATACGCAGTATTTT. It yields the protein CASSYDPPDTQYF.

The chain uses TRBV19 and TRBJ1-6, with 9 bases matching TRBD1. Germline CDR1 LNHDA, CDR2 SQIVND (reference sequence). V gave up 5 bases and J gave up 9 bases; unmatched junction bases: 8. This CDR3 has 15 amino acids. In nucleotides, the CDR3 is TGTGCCAGTAGTCCCCTGGACAGGGGAGGTTCACCCCTCCACTTT. Translated: CASSPLDRGGSPLHF.

This clone was seen once. This rearrangement joins TRBV5-1 to TRBJ2-7; D perhaps matches TRBD1 (5 bases). CDR1 SGHRS and CDR2 YFSETQ come from the germline V gene. The CDR3 loop spans 13 amino acids. The V gene lost 3 bases and the J gene lost 0 bases, with 7 bases spanning the gap. CDR3 sequence: CASSSDSSYEQYF. In DNA form, the CDR3 reads TGCGCCAGCAGCTCCGACAGCTCCTACGAGCAGTACTTC.

V is TRBV11-2 and J is TRBJ2-7, with D perhaps matching TRBD1 or TRBD2 (5 bases each). Germline V gene lookup returns CDR1 SGHAT and CDR2 FQNNGV. The V gene lost 4 bases and the J gene lost 6 bases, with 19 bases spanning the gap. The CDR3 is made up of 15 amino acids. CDR3 sequence (DNA): TGTGCCAGCAGCTCACTATCTGGGGGTTTCGGCGAGCAGTACTTC. It is translated as CASSSLSGGFGEQYF.

The gene calls are TRBV11-1 and TRBJ1-6, with a tentative D call TRBD1 (5 bases). This CDR3 spans 15 amino acids. The V gene lost 1 base and the J gene lost 7 bases, with 11 bases spanning the gap. CDR1 is SGHAT, CDR2 FQDESV, per germline (reference sequence). CDR3 loop: CASSLDEGRNSPLHF. Here the CDR3 DNA reads TGTGCCAGCAGCTTAGATGAGGGGCGGAATTCACCCCTCCACTTT.

The chain recombines TRBV28 with TRBJ1-5, with D maybe TRBD1 (5 bases). Trimming took off 3 bases at V and 6 bases at J, with 15 bases between the two ends. The CDR3 has 15 residues. The germline CDR1 and CDR2 sequences are MDHEN and SYDVKM. The chain's CDR3 is CASSLEAGILQPQHF. CDR3 DNA sequence: TGTGCCAGCAGTTTGGAGGCAGGGATTCTTCAGCCCCAGCATTTT.

The chain has TRBV3-1 (or the pseudogene TRBV3-2) and TRBJ2-1, with 8 bases matching TRBD1. J was trimmed by 7 bases and V by 2 bases; bases with no gene match: 19. CDR3 length: 19 residues. Germline CDR1 and CDR2: LGHDT and YNNKEL (reference sequence). CDR3 loop: CASSQLGGRGRPSRNEQFF. CDR3 bases: TGTGCCAGCAGCCAACTAGGGGGCAGGGGGCGTCCGTCGAGAAATGAGCAGTTCTTC.

The rearrangement links TRBV7-2 to TRBJ1-2; 7 bases map to TRBD1. The CDR3 covers 15 residues. Trimming cost V 5 bases and J 2 bases; bases outside gene matches: 8. In germline, CDR1 is SGHTA, CDR2 FQGNSA. This CDR3 is CASSPGTAGNYGYTF. DNA for the CDR3: TGTGCCAGCAGCCCAGGGACAGCCGGAAACTATGGCTACACCTTC.

This chain connects TRBV28 to TRBJ2-1; D call uncertain. This CDR3 region has 13 residues. Between the trimmed V and J ends, which lost 6 bases and 2 bases, there was a span of 8 bases. Germline lookup yields CDR1 MDHEN and CDR2 SYDVKM. DNA of the CDR3: TGTGCCAGCAGGGTTCTACCCTACAATGAGCAGTTCTTC. Translation gives CASRVLPYNEQFF. The whole variable domain, filled in from reference TRBV28 and TRBJ2-1, reads DVKVTQSSRYLVKRTGEKVFLECVQDMDHENMFWYRQDPGLGLRLIYFSYDVKMKEKGDIPEGYSVSREKKERFSLILESASTNQTSMYLCASRVLPYNEQFFGPGTRLTVL.

V is TRBV30 and J is TRBJ2-7; D remains ambiguous. V was pared by 2 bases and J by 3 bases, with 11 bases between. In germline, CDR1 is GTSNPN, CDR2 SVGIG (reference sequence). The CDR3 contains 13 residues. The CDR3 sequence is CAWSPGLFYEQYF. CDR3 DNA sequence: TGTGCCTGGAGTCCTGGGCTTTTCTACGAGCAGTACTTC.

The V gene is TRBV7-6, the J gene TRBJ1-2; no firm D call. CDR3 length equals 15 residues. Germline values: CDR1 SGHVS, CDR2 FNYEAQ. Trimming cost V 0 bases and J 4 bases, with 12 bases left between them. The CDR3 DNA sequence: TGTGCCAGCAGCTTAGCGGGAGACGGATTCTATGGCTACACCTTC. Protein product: CASSLAGDGFYGYTF.

This sequence joins TRBV4-1 and TRBJ2-1; possible D gene TRBD2, 6 bases. Germline loops: CDR1 MGHRA, CDR2 YSYEKL. The ends were cut back, 0 bases at V and 6 bases at J, with 12 bases in the middle. The CDR3 spans 15 residues. The CDR3 spells CASSQEPIAANEQFF. CDR3 nucleotide sequence: TGCGCCAGCAGCCAAGAACCAATAGCGGCCAATGAGCAGTTCTTC.

J is TRBJ1-2 and V is TRBV27; D unclear. CDR1 and CDR2 (germline): MNHEY, SMNVEV (reference sequence). The CDR3 is made up of 15 amino acids. V lost 4 bases, J lost 0 bases, and 12 bases lay in between. The CDR3 is CASSSSSPANYGYTF. The DNA for the CDR3 is TGTGCCAGCAGTTCTTCATCCCCGGCTAACTATGGCTACACCTTC.

The V and J genes are TRBV12-5 and TRBJ2-7, with D perhaps being TRBD1 or TRBD2 (5 bases each). CDR3 length: 14 residues. The germline CDR1 and CDR2 sequences are LGHNT and FRNRAP. The V end lost 6 bases, the J end lost 7 bases, and 19 bases lay between the germline ends. In nucleotides, the CDR3 is TGTGCTAGTGGACGGGACGCCAGGATAGGTGAGCAGTACTTC. Protein: CASGRDARIGEQYF.